The 6 T cell receptor beta chains listed next were all sequenced from one sample in a study of hypomethylating agent response in myelodysplastic syndrome. The method was immunoSEQ multiplex PCR; TCRdb's version includes in-frame clones alone and lacks a portion of them. The top ten hold over 4% of the sample, which has over 3,000 clones, 82% seen once. This specimen was bone marrow, taken before or after starting hypomethylating agent treatment for myelodysplastic syndrome (not recorded which). Every receptor here comes from a human donor with myelodysplastic syndrome.

The chain combines TRBV5-6 with TRBJ1-2, with D hard to call. This CDR3 is built from 14 residues. Germline CDR1 and CDR2: SGHDT and YYEEEE. Deletions cut 0 bases from V and 3 bases from J, with 9 bases between. The chain's CDR3 is CASSLGRVDYGYTF. Here the CDR3 DNA reads TGTGCCAGCAGCTTGGGTCGGGTAGACTATGGCTACACCTTC.

V usage is TRBV2 and J usage is TRBJ1-1; D unclear. CDR1 and CDR2 (germline): SNHLY, FYNNEI. The germline V and J ends were trimmed by 1 base and 5 bases, with 14 bases remaining between them. This CDR3 is 15 amino acids long. The chain's CDR3 is CASSEGWHPSTEAFF. The DNA for the CDR3 is TGTGCCAGCAGTGAAGGGTGGCACCCTAGTACTGAAGCTTTCTTT.

The J gene is TRBJ1-5, the V gene TRBV10-3; 8 bases match TRBD1. Germline-derived CDR1 and CDR2 are ENHRY and SYGVKD. The V gene end was trimmed by 5 bases and the J gene end by 0 bases; junction bases not matched to a gene: 3. The CDR3 has 15 amino acids. The DNA for the CDR3 is TGTGCCATCAGTAACAGGGGGATTAGCAATCAGCCCCAGCATTTT. It specifies CAISNRGISNQPQHF.

The V call is TRBV6-1, the J call TRBJ1-2; D possibly corresponds to TRBD1 (6 bases). Germline lookup yields CDR1 MNHNS and CDR2 SASEGT. The ends were cut back, 2 bases at V and 5 bases at J, with 15 bases in the middle. CDR3 length: 15 amino acids. This chain's CDR3 is CASSEYSPGAYGYTF. The CDR3 DNA reads as TGTGCCAGCAGTGAATATTCCCCAGGGGCTTATGGCTACACCTTC.

The rearrangement joins TRBV7-6 to TRBJ2-3, with 8 bases identical to TRBD1. V lost 3 bases, J lost 3 bases, and 5 bases stayed unmatched. Germline CDR1 is SGHVS and CDR2 is FNYEAQ. CDR3 size: 15 residues. In nucleotides, the CDR3 is TGTGCCAGCAGCTTCGGACAGGGTCGGACAGATACGCAGTATTTT. Protein: CASSFGQGRTDTQYF.

The rearrangement joins TRBV4-1 to TRBJ2-3; D gene unclear. The CDR3 has 14 amino acids. V was cut by 1 base and J by 3 bases, with 8 bases left in between. Germline values: CDR1 MGHRA, CDR2 YSYEKL. CDR3 DNA: TGCGCCAGCAGCCAAGCTACCAAGACAGATACGCAGTATTTT. This gives the protein CASSQATKTDTQYF.